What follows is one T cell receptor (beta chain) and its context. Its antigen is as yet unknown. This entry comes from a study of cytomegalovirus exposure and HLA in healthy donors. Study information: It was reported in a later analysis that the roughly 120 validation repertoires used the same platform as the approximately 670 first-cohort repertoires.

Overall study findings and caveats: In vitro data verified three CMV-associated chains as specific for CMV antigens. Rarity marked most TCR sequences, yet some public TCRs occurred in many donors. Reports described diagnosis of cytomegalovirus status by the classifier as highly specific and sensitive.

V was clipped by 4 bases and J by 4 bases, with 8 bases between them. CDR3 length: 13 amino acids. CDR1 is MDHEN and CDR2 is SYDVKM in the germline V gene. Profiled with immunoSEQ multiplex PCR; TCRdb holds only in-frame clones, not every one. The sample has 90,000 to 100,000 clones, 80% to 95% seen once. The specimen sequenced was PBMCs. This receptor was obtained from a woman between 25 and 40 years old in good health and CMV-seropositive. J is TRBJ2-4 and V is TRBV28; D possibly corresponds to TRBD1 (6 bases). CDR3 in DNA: TGTGCCAGCAGTTCGGACAGAAAAAACATTCAGTACTTC. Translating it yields CASSSDRKNIQYF.